The T cell receptor beta chain under discussion was sequenced for a study of T cell responses to AZD1222 COVID-19 vaccine. CDR3 length equals 11 residues. V was cut by 7 bases and J by 4 bases, with 8 bases left in between. Per the germline V gene, CDR1 is SGDLS and CDR2 is YYNGEE. Data came from immunoSEQ multiplex PCR; TCRdb stores just in-frame clones and leaves some out. The data show around 96,000 clones, with 70% to 90% seen just once and 2.8% held by the top ten. The source of this sequence is an adult in good health. Sequenced here: peripheral blood, sampled on day 0 of AZD1222 vaccination. The gene calls are TRBV9 and TRBJ1-2, with D perhaps matching TRBD1 (5 bases). Written as DNA, the CDR3 is TGTGCCAGCCAGGGAGGCTATGGCTACACCTTC. Residues: CASQGGYGYTF.